This is a list of T cell receptor beta chains from one sample in a study of blood T cell repertoires in COVID-19. Produced via immunoSEQ multiplex PCR; TCRdb's table is partial and in-frame only. The data hold over 140,000 clones, with 76% observed a single time. The specimen sequenced was peripheral blood. Receptors were obtained from an elderly woman with active or convalescent COVID-19. Each CDR3 is given with its conserved first and last residue. The D gene is left open where the match is weak. Clone size is not always given. Where it is, it says once, few, many or a class for expanded clones.

TRBD1	TRBV5-8	TRBJ2-5	NA	CASSWGTVEETQYF	TGTGCCAGCAGCTGGGGGACAGTAGAAGAGACCCAGTACTTC
TRBD1	TRBV18	TRBJ1-3	NA	CASSSQGGDFSGNTIYF	TGTGCCAGCTCCTCTCAGGGGGGCGACTTCTCTGGAAACACCATATATTTT
TRBD2	TRBV25-1	TRBJ2-3	NA	CASSDLAGLTDTQYF	TGTGCCAGCAGTGATTTAGCGGGTTTAACAGATACGCAGTATTTT
NA	TRBV5-4	TRBJ1-6	NA	CASSLQGSSSPLHF	TGTGCCAGCAGCTTGCAGGGATCAAGTTCACCCCTCCACTTT
NA	TRBV20-1	TRBJ1-3	NA	CSAQTGNTIYF	TGCAGTGCACAGACGGGAAACACCATATATTTT
TRBD1	TRBV2	TRBJ1-2	NA	CASSPQGVRPNGYTF	TGTGCCAGCAGTCCCCAGGGGGTCCGGCCTAATGGCTACACCTTC
TRBD2	TRBV18	TRBJ2-6	NA	CASSHLAGRSGANVLTF	TGTGCCAGCTCACATCTAGCGGGGCGCTCTGGGGCCAACGTCCTGACTTTC
TRBD2	TRBV5-1	TRBJ2-1	NA	CASSSGLAEQFF	TGCGCCAGCAGCTCCGGACTAGCAGAGCAGTTCTTC
TRBD1	TRBV27	TRBJ1-5	few	CASRQKADRGVVEDRYSNQPQHF	TGTGCCAGCAGGCAGAAAGCCGACAGGGGCGTCGTCGAGGACCGTTATAGCAATCAGCCCCAGCATTTT
NA	TRBV19	TRBJ2-5	NA	CASSARGNQETQYF	TGTGCCAGTAGTGCCCGGGGGAACCAAGAGACCCAGTACTTC
NA	TRBV6-6	TRBJ1-1	NA	CASRTQGYTEAFF	TGTGCCAGCAGAACCCAGGGTTACACTGAAGCTTTCTTT
NA	TRBV21-1	TRBJ1-2	NA	CASSSPLMLRIYTF	TGTGCCAGCAGCAGCCCACTGATGTTGCGGATCTACACCTTC